This TCR beta chain derives from a study of CD8+ T cells in alopecia areata. Study overall: Treatment comprised oral tofacitinib, 5 to 10 mg twice daily, in treated patients.

Losses at the gene ends were 8 bases for V and 5 bases for J; bases not matched to a gene: 11. The CDR3 extends over 14 amino acids. CDR1 SGHAT and CDR2 FQNNGV come from the germline V gene. This clone was counted a few times. Peripheral blood, together with lesional scalp punch biopsies, was collected from alopecia areata patients. Researchers picked out CD4+ and CD8+ T cells from PBMCs by sorting. After isolation, RNA underwent reverse transcription to generate cDNA as the sequencing template. Repertoires were generated with immunoSEQ multiplex PCR, while TCRdb's copy carries only in-frame clones and drops some. The sample holds approximately 100,000 clones; about 45% are singletons and the top ten take approximately 0.79%.

Sequencing input: CD4+ T cells sorted from blood. This sequence originates from a human donor with alopecia areata. The chain uses TRBV11-2 and TRBJ2-7; TRBD1 agrees at 8 bases. The DNA for the CDR3 is TGTGCCAGCCGATCGGTAGCAGGGGGCCACGAGCAGTACTTC. Amino acid sequence: CASRSVAGGHEQYF.